Following are 27 T cell receptor beta chains from one sample sequenced in a study of blood T cells in healthy people across ages. A J-beta primer mix and a sample-barcoded 5' primer were used in a second PCR of about 6 to 12 cycles. One entry per CDR3 protein, called by TCRdb with MiXCR from the 5' RACE reads. The profile shows fewer than 650,000 distinct CDR3 sequences, about 29% of them singletons. These data also featured in a second study, about T cells of mothers and their children.

The sequenced sample was blood. The receptors here all came from a boy younger than 10 in good health.

The chain couples TRBV4-3 to TRBJ1-2, with D hard to call. V was trimmed by 0 bases and J by 8 bases, leaving 13 bases between them. Germline V CDR1 and CDR2: LGHNA, YSLEER. The length of the CDR3 is 14 residues. The CDR3 loop is CASSQDYRPEGYTF. The CDR3 DNA sequence: TGCGCCAGCAGCCAAGACTATCGGCCGGAGGGCTACACCTTC.

The V and J genes are TRBV29-1 and TRBJ2-7, with D tentatively TRBD1 (6 bases). This CDR3 region has 13 residues. V was clipped by 4 bases and J by 6 bases, with 16 bases between them. CDR1 is SQVTM and CDR2 is ANQGSEA in the germline V gene. The CDR3 loop reads CSVGDHRDSEQYF. The CDR3, as DNA: TGCAGCGTTGGCGACCACAGGGATTCCGAGCAGTACTTC.

The chain uses TRBV5-5 and TRBJ1-4, with a weak D call TRBD1 (6 bases). This CDR3 region has 14 residues. CDR1 is SGHKS, CDR2 YYEKEE, per germline (reference sequence). Trimming shortened V by 4 bases and J by 2 bases, and 9 bases separated the two germline ends. DNA of the CDR3: TGTGCCAGCAGCCAGGGGCAGACTAATGAAAAACTGTTTTTT. Translating it yields CASSQGQTNEKLFF.

This clonotype was observed a few times. V is TRBV11-2 and J is TRBJ2-1, with 8 positions matching TRBD2. Germline V gene data show CDR1 as SGHAT and CDR2 as FQNNGV. V gave up 1 base and J gave up 9 bases; unmatched junction bases: 5. The CDR3 length is 14 residues. CDR3 in amino acids: CASSLGGAGGEQFF. CDR3 DNA sequence: TGTGCCAGCAGCTTAGGGGGGGCGGGAGGTGAGCAGTTCTTC.

This clonotype occurred a few times. The genes are TRBV11-2 and TRBJ2-5; the D gene is possibly TRBD2 (6 bases). The ends were cut back, 6 bases at V and 5 bases at J, with 16 bases in the middle. The CDR3 is 14 residues long. Germline CDR1 SGHAT, CDR2 FQNNGV. The CDR3 spells CASRPPAGGETQYF. CDR3 nucleotides: TGTGCCAGCAGACCTCCGGCAGGAGGGGAGACCCAGTACTTC. Looking up the rest from reference TRBV11-2 and TRBJ2-5 gives the full variable domain: EAGVAQSPRYKIIEKRQSVAFWCNPISGHATLYWYQQILGQGPKLLIQFQNNGVVDDSQLPKDRFSAERLKGVDSTLKIQPAKLEDSAVYLCASRPPAGGETQYFGPGTRLLVL.

This clonotype was detected once. The rearrangement uses TRBV15 and TRBJ2-1; D ambiguous. The ends were cut back, 0 bases at V and 6 bases at J, with 15 bases in the middle. Per the germline V gene, CDR1 is LNHNV and CDR2 is YYDKDF (reference sequence). CDR3 length: 16 amino acids. This CDR3 reads CATSRDPSLGVNEQFF. DNA for the CDR3: TGTGCCACCAGCAGAGATCCCTCCCTCGGCGTCAATGAGCAGTTCTTC.

In this sample, this clonotype turned up a few times. The chain combines TRBV10-3 with TRBJ2-7; D tentatively reads TRBD1 or TRBD2 (5 bases each). With 6 bases removed from V and 0 bases from J, the gap between germline ends came to 18 bases. CDR1 is ENHRY and CDR2 is SYGVKD in the germline V gene. This CDR3 has 16 residues. CDR3 in DNA: TGTGCCATCAGAACCCAGGGAGTACGGAGCTCCTACGAGCAGTACTTC. It codes for CAIRTQGVRSSYEQYF.

The table lists this clonotype with many counts. The chain combines TRBV3-1 with TRBJ1-4; unclear D gene. The CDR3 loop spans 13 amino acids. Germline lookup yields CDR1 LGHDT and CDR2 YNNKEL (reference sequence). Trimming took 8 bases from V and 7 from J, leaving 14 bases between them. CDR3 in amino acids: CASCRTDGEKLFF. As DNA, the CDR3 is TGTGCCAGCTGTCGGACGGACGGTGAAAAACTGTTTTTT.

V is TRBV3-1 and J is TRBJ2-3; the match to TRBD2 covers 11 bases. The V gene end was trimmed by 0 bases and the J gene end by 2 bases; junction bases not matched to a gene: 7. The germline V gene encodes CDR1 LGHDT and CDR2 YNNKEL (reference sequence). The CDR3 extends over 18 amino acids. This chain's CDR3 is CASSQDSGSGRDTDTQYF. The CDR3 DNA reads as TGTGCCAGCAGCCAAGATTCGGGTAGCGGGAGGGACACAGATACGCAGTATTTT.

V and J are TRBV28 and TRBJ2-2; D is uncertain. Deletions cut 10 bases from V and 5 bases from J, with 14 bases between. Germline loops: CDR1 MDHEN, CDR2 SYDVKM. The CDR3 is 13 amino acids. CDR3 residues: CATHYPGTGELFF. In DNA form, the CDR3 reads TGTGCCACCCATTACCCTGGTACCGGGGAGCTGTTTTTT.

The genes are TRBV3-1 and TRBJ1-1, with a weak D call TRBD1 (5 bases). Deletions cut 1 base from V and 5 bases from J, with 11 bases between. The CDR3 has 14 residues. In germline, CDR1 is LGHDT, CDR2 YNNKEL (reference sequence). The CDR3 spells CASSQALGETEAFF. The CDR3 bases are TGTGCCAGCAGCCAAGCCCTGGGGGAAACTGAAGCTTTCTTT. Complete variable domain (other parts from reference TRBV3-1 and TRBJ1-1): DTAVSQTPKYLVTQMGNDKSIKCEQNLGHDTMYWYKQDSKKFLKIMFSYNNKELIINETVPNRFSPKSPDKAHLNLHINSLELGDSAVYFCASSQALGETEAFFGQGTRLTVV.

This sequence joins TRBV30 and TRBJ1-2; 8 nucleotides line up with TRBD1. Germline-derived CDR1 and CDR2 are GTSNPN and SVGIG (reference sequence). Unmatched junction bases numbered 8, after V lost 0 bases and J lost 2 bases. The CDR3 totals 16 residues. DNA for the CDR3: TGTGCCTGGAGTGTGAAACAGGGGGGAAGAAACTATGGCTACACCTTC. Its translation: CAWSVKQGGRNYGYTF.

The chain has TRBV5-5 and TRBJ2-7; D gene ambiguous. The germline V gene encodes CDR1 SGHKS and CDR2 YYEKEE (reference sequence). V was shortened by 1 base and J by 1 base, with 9 bases between the two germline ends. CDR3 size: 14 residues. In DNA, the CDR3 is TGTGCCAGCAGCTTGTTCAGCCATTCCTACGAGCAGTACTTC. The encoded protein is CASSLFSHSYEQYF.

V usage is TRBV7-2 and J usage is TRBJ2-3; TRBD2 agrees at 7 bases. CDR1 is SGHTA, CDR2 FQGNSA, per germline. J lost 4 bases, V lost 1 base, and 5 bases had no gene match. The CDR3 runs 15 residues. The CDR3 nucleotides are TGTGCCAGCAGCTTAGAAGGCGGGAGAGCAGATACGCAGTATTTT. Translated: CASSLEGGRADTQYF.

This clonotype has only a few counts. The rearrangement joins TRBV20-1 to TRBJ2-1, with D perhaps given as TRBD1 or TRBD2 (5 bases each). With the DNA end fitting TRBJ2-7 better, the J assignment may be wrong. The V gene's germline CDR1 is DFQATT and CDR2 SNEGSKA (reference sequence). The CDR3 runs 13 residues. CDR3 nucleotide sequence: TGCAGTGCTTCCGGGACGGAGCCCTACGAGCAGTACTTC. Amino acid sequence: CSASGTEPYEQYF.

This clonotype was recorded a few times. The genes are TRBV7-2 and TRBJ2-4; the match to TRBD1 covers 9 bases. V shed 3 bases, J shed 4 bases, and the junction held 7 bases outside the gene matches. CDR1 is SGHTA, CDR2 FQGNSA, per germline. This CDR3 has 16 amino acids. The CDR3 nucleotides are TGTGCCAGCAGCTTGATAACAGGGGGCCCTAAAAACATTCAGTACTTC. The encoded protein is CASSLITGGPKNIQYF. The full variable domain, completed using reference TRBV7-2 and TRBJ2-4, is GAGVSQSPSNKVTEKGKDVELRCDPISGHTALYWYRQSLGQGLEFLIYFQGNSAPDKSGLPSDRFSAERTGGSVSTLTIQRTQQEDSAVYLCASSLITGGPKNIQYFGAGTRLSVL.

V is TRBV4-1 and J is TRBJ2-1; D is perhaps TRBD1 or TRBD2 (5 bases each). The end of the DNA fits TRBJ2-7 better, so the J call may be wrong. Germline V CDR1 and CDR2: MGHRA, YSYEKL. CDR3 length: 15 residues. DNA for the CDR3: TGCGCCAGCAGCCAAGGGTCGGGGCCCTCCTACGAGCAGTACTTC. The encoded protein is CASSQGSGPSYEQYF.

The rearrangement joins TRBV19 to TRBJ1-2, with 8 positions matching TRBD1. This CDR3 is built from 15 residues. Per germline, CDR1 LNHDA and CDR2 SQIVND (reference sequence). Trimming took 4 bases from V and 4 from J; bases not matched to a gene: 8. CDR3 coding DNA: TGTGCCAGTAGTACGTCCCCCGGGACAGGCTATGGCTACACCTTC. Its translation is CASSTSPGTGYGYTF.

The sample holds a few counts of this clonotype. This chain uses TRBV10-1 with TRBJ2-5; D is unresolved. This CDR3 is 13 amino acids long. The V gene's germline CDR1 is WNHNN and CDR2 SYGVQD (reference sequence). Trimming removed 3 bases at V and 3 bases at J, with 8 bases between. DNA for the CDR3: TGCGCCAGCAGTGAAACTGATAAAGAGACCCAGTACTTC. Protein product: CASSETDKETQYF.

This chain uses TRBV6-5 with TRBJ2-6; D is possibly TRBD2 (6 bases). V lost 2 bases, J lost 0 bases, and 11 bases lay in between. CDR1 is MNHEY, CDR2 SVGAGI, per germline. The CDR3 has 17 residues. The CDR3 here is CASSYGGYISGANVLTF. The CDR3 DNA reads TGTGCCAGCAGTTACGGGGGGTATATCTCTGGGGCCAACGTCCTGACTTTC.

In regard to this clonotype: Since a much larger clone is just one base distant, this may be a read error. CDR3 sequence: CASSLDQETRYF. The CDR3 DNA reads as TGCGCCAGCAGCTTGGACCAAGAGACCCGGTACTTC. The chain uses TRBV5-1 and TRBJ2-5; D uncertain. Germline V gives CDR1 SGHRS, CDR2 YFSETQ. The CDR3 consists of 12 residues.

This chain uses TRBV3-1 with TRBJ2-5; TRBD1 matches at 12 bases. The J call may not be correct, given that the DNA end is closer to TRBJ2-1. In germline, CDR1 is LGHDT, CDR2 YNNKEL (reference sequence). The CDR3 spans 15 residues. The CDR3 loop is CASSPGQGALNEQFF. CDR3 nucleotides: TGTGCCAGCAGCCCGGGACAGGGGGCTCTCAATGAGCAGTTCTTC.

This clonotype was found a few times. The chain couples TRBV12-3 or TRBV12-4 to TRBJ2-1; the match to TRBD1 covers 10 bases. CDR3 length equals 14 residues. J was trimmed by 7 bases and V by 6 bases; bases with no gene match: 6. Here the CDR3 reads CASRATGGFNEQFF. The DNA for the CDR3 is TGTGCCAGCAGGGCGACAGGGGGCTTTAATGAGCAGTTCTTC.

The rearrangement joins TRBV29-1 to TRBJ2-2; 8 bases map to TRBD2. Germline V gives CDR1 SQVTM, CDR2 ANQGSEA. CDR3 length equals 15 residues. V was clipped by 7 bases and J by 5 bases; unmatched bases: 12. The CDR3 spells CSADPGRGETGELFF. Written as DNA, the CDR3 is TGCAGCGCGGACCCCGGGAGGGGGGAAACCGGGGAGCTGTTTTTT.

This clonotype was seen a handful of times. The genes are TRBV6-5 and TRBJ2-7; no firm D call. The germline V gene encodes CDR1 MNHEY and CDR2 SVGAGI. This CDR3 has 13 residues. Trimming shortened V by 0 bases and J by 3 bases, and 6 bases separated the two germline ends. CDR3 DNA sequence: TGTGCCAGCAGTTACTCGAACAACTACGAGCAGTACTTC. It is translated as CASSYSNNYEQYF.

V is TRBV15 and J is TRBJ2-5, with 10 bases that match TRBD1. CDR3 length equals 17 residues. V shed 0 bases and J 5 bases; nucleotides not matched to a gene: 9. Germline V gives CDR1 LNHNV, CDR2 YYDKDF (reference sequence). This chain's CDR3 is CATSRDLYRDRGETQYF. CDR3 sequence (DNA): TGTGCCACCAGCAGAGATCTTTACCGGGACAGGGGCGAGACCCAGTACTTC.

This clonotype was detected ten times or more. The V gene is TRBV7-9, the J gene TRBJ1-2; D is perhaps TRBD1 (5 bases). Between the trimmed V and J ends, which lost 5 bases and 5 bases, there was a span of 27 bases. The CDR3 length is 18 residues. Germline V gene sequence: CDR1 SEHNR, CDR2 FQNEAQ (reference sequence). The CDR3: CASSPPGQEGIFRYGYTF. As DNA, the CDR3 is TGTGCCAGCAGCCCCCCTGGGCAGGAGGGGATATTTCGGTATGGCTACACCTTC.